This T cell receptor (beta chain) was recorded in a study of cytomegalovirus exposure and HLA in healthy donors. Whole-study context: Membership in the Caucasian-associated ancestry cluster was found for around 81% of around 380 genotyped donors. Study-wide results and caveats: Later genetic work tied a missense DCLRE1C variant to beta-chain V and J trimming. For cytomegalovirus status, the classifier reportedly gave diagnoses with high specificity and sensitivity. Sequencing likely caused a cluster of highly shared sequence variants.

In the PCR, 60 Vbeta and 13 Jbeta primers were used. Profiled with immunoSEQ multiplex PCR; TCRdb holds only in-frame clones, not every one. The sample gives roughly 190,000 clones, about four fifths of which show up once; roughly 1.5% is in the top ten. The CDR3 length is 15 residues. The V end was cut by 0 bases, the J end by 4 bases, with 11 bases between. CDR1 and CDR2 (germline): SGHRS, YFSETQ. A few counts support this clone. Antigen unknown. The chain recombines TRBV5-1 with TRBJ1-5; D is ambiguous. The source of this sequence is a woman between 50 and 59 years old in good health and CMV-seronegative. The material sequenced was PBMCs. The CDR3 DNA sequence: TGCGCCAGCAGCTTGGGGATCTCCGGGAATCAGCCCCAGCATTTT. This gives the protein CASSLGISGNQPQHF.